This T cell receptor (beta chain) stems from a study of cytomegalovirus exposure and HLA in healthy donors. Use of 60 Vbeta and 13 Jbeta primers characterized the PCR. Assay: immunoSEQ multiplex PCR; the TCRdb copy retains only in-frame clones and omits some. The repertoire holds 150,000 to 200,000 clones, with around 75% as singletons. Study results and limitations: TCR beta chains numbering 164 were designated cytomegalovirus-associated. Analysis performed later found roughly 17,000 TCR beta sequences associated with HLA alleles at 0.05 false discovery rate. Follow-up analysis seemed to connect common viral pathogens with several of the most significant clusters identified.

The germline gives CDR1 SGHAT, CDR2 FQNNGV. V was clipped by 2 bases and J by 4 bases, with 11 bases between them. The CDR3 totals 14 residues. Concerning this clone itself: Its specificity is unknown.

V and J are TRBV11-2 and TRBJ2-5; weak D call: TRBD1 (7 bases). This receptor was taken from a woman aged 50 to 60 in good health and CMV-seronegative. The sample consisted of PBMCs. CDR3 sequence reads: CASSLPGGLETQYF. The CDR3, as DNA: TGTGCCAGCAGCTTACCAGGGGGGCTAGAGACCCAGTACTTC.